Each of the 17 T cell receptor beta chains below was sequenced from the same sample in a study of cytomegalovirus exposure and HLA in healthy donors. PCR primers comprised 60 Vbeta and 13 Jbeta primers. Using immunoSEQ multiplex PCR, the repertoire was profiled, and TCRdb retains in-frame clones only, with some absent. The sample shows fewer than 100,000 clones, roughly 75% of them seen only once. Sequencing was done on a sample of PBMCs. Source of these receptors: a male donor in good health and CMV-seronegative.

The CDR3: CASSKGLAGGPNEQFF. CDR3 bases: TGCGCCAGCAGTAAAGGACTAGCGGGAGGGCCTAATGAGCAGTTCTTC. This chain connects TRBV4-1 to TRBJ2-1, with 15 bases fitting TRBD2. V trimming: 6 bases; J trimming: 7 bases; junction bases outside the gene matches: 7. Germline V CDR1 and CDR2: MGHRA, YSYEKL. This CDR3 has 16 residues.

The chain employs TRBV5-1 and TRBJ1-4, with 8 bases identical to TRBD1. This CDR3 region has 15 residues. Germline CDR1 reads SGHRS; CDR2 reads YFSETQ. V shed 2 bases and J 7 bases; nucleotides not matched to a gene: 7. CDR3: CASSLAGTGSEKLFF. The CDR3 DNA reads as TGCGCCAGCAGCTTAGCAGGGACAGGTAGTGAAAAACTGTTTTTT.

This clone was observed a single time. CDR3 DNA sequence: TGCGCCAGCAGCTTGGATCCGGTGGTCCGCACAGATACGCAGTATTTT. This gives the protein CASSLDPVVRTDTQYF. The chain has TRBV5-1 and TRBJ2-3; D is unresolved. This CDR3 is built from 16 residues. Trimming removed 0 bases at V and 1 base at J, with 12 bases between. CDR1 and CDR2 (germline): SGHRS, YFSETQ. The variable domain in full, completed from reference TRBV5-1 and TRBJ2-3, reads KAGVTQTPRYLIKTRGQQVTLSCSPISGHRSVSWYQQTPGQGLQFLFEYFSETQRNKGNFPGRFSGRQFSNSRSEMNVSTLELGDSALYLCASSLDPVVRTDTQYFGPGTRLTVL.

In this sample, this clone turned up a few times. The rearrangement uses TRBV10-3 and TRBJ1-1; D gene unclear. V was pared by 9 bases and J by 4 bases, with 21 bases between. Germline assignment: CDR1 ENHRY and CDR2 SYGVKD. The CDR3 covers 15 residues. The CDR3 DNA is TGTGCCATACACCTCACGGGCGGGGTGGGCACTGAAGCTTTCTTT. Its protein is CAIHLTGGVGTEAFF.

CDR3 in amino acids: CASWGLARDLTNEQFF. DNA of the CDR3: TGTGCCAGCTGGGGACTAGCGAGAGACCTGACCAATGAGCAGTTCTTC. J is TRBJ2-1 and V is TRBV28, with 10 bases matching TRBD2. CDR1 MDHEN and CDR2 SYDVKM come from the germline V gene. CDR3 length: 16 residues. V dropped 8 bases and J dropped 6; count of bases not matched to a gene: 13. Variable domain in full (rest from reference TRBV28 and TRBJ2-1): DVKVTQSSRYLVKRTGEKVFLECVQDMDHENMFWYRQDPGLGLRLIYFSYDVKMKEKGDIPEGYSVSREKKERFSLILESASTNQTSMYLCASWGLARDLTNEQFFGPGTRLTVL.

This chain joins TRBV5-1 and TRBJ1-3, with D possibly being TRBD1 (6 bases). Germline CDR1 is SGHRS and CDR2 is YFSETQ. The V end was cut by 3 bases, the J end by 4 bases, with 11 bases between. The CDR3 totals 14 residues. In nucleotides, the CDR3 is TGCGCCAGCAGCTCGGGACACTGGGGAAACACCATATATTTT. Translation: CASSSGHWGNTIYF.

This chain joins TRBV27 and TRBJ1-2, with D tentatively TRBD1 (5 bases). The germline CDR1 and CDR2 sequences are MNHEY and SMNVEV (reference sequence). V lost 3 bases, J lost 7 bases, and 18 bases lay in between. The CDR3 consists of 15 residues. The DNA for the CDR3 is TGTGCCAGCAGTTTTTCGGGGGACGGTATCAGTGGCTACACCTTC. This sequence encodes CASSFSGDGISGYTF.

The chain has TRBV27 and TRBJ2-3, with a possible D match to TRBD1 (6 bases). The CDR3 spans 15 residues. V lost 6 bases to trimming and J lost 2 bases, with 15 bases between them. The germline V gene encodes CDR1 MNHEY and CDR2 SMNVEV (reference sequence). CDR3: CASSSPGTHTDTQYF. The CDR3 region has the DNA TGTGCCAGCAGCTCCCCGGGGACACACACAGATACGCAGTATTTT.

A few counts support this clone. The chain has TRBV5-1 and TRBJ1-2, with 7 bases fitting TRBD1. V shed 1 base, J shed 6 bases, and the junction held 3 bases outside the gene matches. Germline values: CDR1 SGHRS, CDR2 YFSETQ. The CDR3 loop spans 13 amino acids. The CDR3 DNA follows: TGCGCCAGCAGCTTGAGAGGGGGCGATGGCTACACCTTC. Protein: CASSLRGGDGYTF.

This chain uses TRBV6-5 with TRBJ1-6, with TRBD1 matching 7 bases. The CDR3 has 14 residues. J gave up 7 bases and V 6 bases, and 6 bases lay outside the gene matches. Looked up from germline, CDR1 is MNHEY and CDR2 is SVGAGI. CDR3: CASRPGTDNSPLHF. The CDR3 nucleotides are TGTGCCAGCAGGCCCGGGACAGACAATTCACCCCTCCACTTT.

This clone was picked up a small number of times. The V call is TRBV5-8, the J call TRBJ1-1, with 8 bases fitting TRBD1. Germline trimming cut 3 bases from V and 13 bases from J; bases unmatched to any gene: 11. Germline V lookup: CDR1 SGHTS, CDR2 YDEGEE. This CDR3 has 13 amino acids. The CDR3 is CASSSGQGTIVFF. CDR3 nucleotides: TGTGCCAGCAGCTCCGGACAGGGAACGATTGTTTTCTTT.

This clone occurred once. This chain joins TRBV20-1 and TRBJ1-1; D remains ambiguous. This CDR3 is built from 11 residues. V lost 6 bases to trimming and J lost 3 bases, with 8 bases between them. Germline V gene data show CDR1 as DFQATT and CDR2 as SNEGSKA (reference sequence). The CDR3 spells CSARKDTEAFF. CDR3 DNA: TGCAGTGCGAGGAAGGACACTGAAGCTTTCTTT.

The V gene is TRBV21-1, the J gene TRBJ2-7; the table's TRBD1 call for D was not verified on the DNA. TRBV21-1 is recorded as a pseudogene. CDR3 length: 14 amino acids. CDR3 sequence reads: CASSEETGTYEQYF. CDR3 DNA: TGTGCCAGCAGCGAAGAGACAGGTACCTACGAGCAGTACTTC.

The sample holds one count of this clone. The CDR3 bases are TGCGCCAGCAGCTTGGAGAGCCGCCGTTCCTACGAGCAGTACTTC. Its protein product is CASSLESRRSYEQYF. V gene TRBV5-1 combines with J gene TRBJ2-7, with D uncertain. Per the germline V gene, CDR1 is SGHRS and CDR2 is YFSETQ. V gave up 0 bases and J gave up 1 base, with 11 bases separating them. This CDR3 has 15 residues.

The chain couples TRBV15 to TRBJ2-5, with a possible D match to TRBD2 (5 bases). The V end lost 8 bases, the J end lost 4 bases, and 14 bases lay between the germline ends. Germline CDR1 reads LNHNV; CDR2 reads YYDKDF (reference sequence). The CDR3 is 13 residues long. The CDR3 reads CATGISGVETQYF. The CDR3 DNA is TGTGCCACCGGAATTTCCGGGGTAGAGACCCAGTACTTC.

The rearrangement uses TRBV28 and TRBJ1-5; no clear D. Trimming cost V 3 bases and J 0 bases, with 6 bases left between them. Germline V gives CDR1 MDHEN, CDR2 SYDVKM. This CDR3 is 14 amino acids long. The DNA of the CDR3 is TGTGCCAGCAGTTTCGGGTTTAGCAATCAGCCCCAGCATTTT. It specifies CASSFGFSNQPQHF. Full variable domain (remainder filled in from reference TRBV28 and TRBJ1-5): DVKVTQSSRYLVKRTGEKVFLECVQDMDHENMFWYRQDPGLGLRLIYFSYDVKMKEKGDIPEGYSVSREKKERFSLILESASTNQTSMYLCASSFGFSNQPQHFGDGTRLSIL.

On this clone: The junction departs from the called germline gene at one end, perhaps through a read error. V usage is TRBV4-2 and J usage is TRBJ1-5, with 7 bases fitting TRBD1. The CDR3 covers 14 residues. Germline CDR1 is LGHNA and CDR2 is YNFKEQ. CDR3 DNA sequence: TGTGCCAGCAGCCAAGGACAGGGTGGGCAGCTCCAGCATTTT. Protein sequence: CASSQGQGGQLQHF.